This TCR beta chain is drawn from a study of T cells in localized non-small cell lung cancer. The protocol was immunoSEQ multiplex PCR, while the TCRdb copy is restricted to in-frame clones and leaves out a portion. The repertoire holds roughly 61,000 clones, 81% seen once, with around 4.3% in the top ten. Overall study findings and caveats: T cell clonality was highest in uninvolved adjacent lung, above tumor. A raised T cell density in blood coincided with lengthier overall survival.

This clone is judged medium-sized. Antigen specificity is unknown. Trimming took 0 bases from V and 0 from J, leaving 15 bases between them. CDR1 is WSHSY, CDR2 SAAADI, per germline. This CDR3 has 17 amino acids. The origin of this receptor is a man aged 40 to 69 with stage II lung adenocarcinoma. This specimen was PBMCs, taken before any cancer treatment. V and J are TRBV10-2 and TRBJ2-7, with D perhaps TRBD1 or TRBD2 (5 bases each). CDR3 nucleotide sequence: TGCGCCAGCAGTGAGTCGACTCGAGGGGCGGGCTCCTACGAGCAGTACTTC. It is translated as CASSESTRGAGSYEQYF.